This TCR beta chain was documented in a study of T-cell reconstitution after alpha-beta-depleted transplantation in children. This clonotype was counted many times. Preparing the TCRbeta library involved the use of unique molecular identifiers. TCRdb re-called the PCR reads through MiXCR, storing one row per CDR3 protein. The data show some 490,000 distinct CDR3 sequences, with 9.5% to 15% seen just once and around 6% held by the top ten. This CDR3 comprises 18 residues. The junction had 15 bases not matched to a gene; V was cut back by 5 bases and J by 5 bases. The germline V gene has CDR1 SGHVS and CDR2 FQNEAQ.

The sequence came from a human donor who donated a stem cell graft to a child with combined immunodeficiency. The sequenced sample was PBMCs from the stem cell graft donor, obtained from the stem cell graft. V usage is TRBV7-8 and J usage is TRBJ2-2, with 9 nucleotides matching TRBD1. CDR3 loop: CASSPARDRVRVTGELFF. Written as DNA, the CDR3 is TGTGCCAGCAGCCCAGCCCGGGACAGGGTCCGGGTGACCGGGGAGCTGTTTTTT. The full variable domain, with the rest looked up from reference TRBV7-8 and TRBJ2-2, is GAGVSQSPRYKVAKRGQDVALRCDPISGHVSLFWYQQALGQGPEFLTYFQNEAQLDKSGLPSDRFFAERPEGSVSTLKIQRTQQEDSAVYLCASSPARDRVRVTGELFFGEGSRLTVL.